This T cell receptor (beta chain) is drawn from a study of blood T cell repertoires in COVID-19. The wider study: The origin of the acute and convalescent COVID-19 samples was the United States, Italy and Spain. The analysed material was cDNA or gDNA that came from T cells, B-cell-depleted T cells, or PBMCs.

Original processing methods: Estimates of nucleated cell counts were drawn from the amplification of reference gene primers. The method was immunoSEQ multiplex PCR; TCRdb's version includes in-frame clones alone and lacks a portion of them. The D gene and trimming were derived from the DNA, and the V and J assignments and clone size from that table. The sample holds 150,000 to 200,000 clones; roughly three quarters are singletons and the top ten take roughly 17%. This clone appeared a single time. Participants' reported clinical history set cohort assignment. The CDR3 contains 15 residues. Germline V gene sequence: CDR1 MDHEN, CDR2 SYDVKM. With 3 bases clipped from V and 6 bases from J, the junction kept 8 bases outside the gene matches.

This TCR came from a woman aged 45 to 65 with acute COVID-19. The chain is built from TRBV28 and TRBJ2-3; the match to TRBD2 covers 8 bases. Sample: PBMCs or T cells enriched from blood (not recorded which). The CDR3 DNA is TGTGCCAGCAGTTTGTTAACCGGGGGGGCGGATACGCAGTATTTT. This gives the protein CASSLLTGGADTQYF. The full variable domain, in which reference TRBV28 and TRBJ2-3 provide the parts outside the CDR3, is DVKVTQSSRYLVKRTGEKVFLECVQDMDHENMFWYRQDPGLGLRLIYFSYDVKMKEKGDIPEGYSVSREKKERFSLILESASTNQTSMYLCASSLLTGGADTQYFGPGTRLTVL.